This T cell receptor beta chain appears in the sequencing data of a study of regulatory T cells in long-lasting Graves disease. The overall study: Antithyroid drug exposure in newly diagnosed Graves' patients had lasted under 3 months. Regarding the study as a whole: Whereas approximately 980 public clonotypes were shared by new patients, persistent patients shared more, at 2,500 to 3,000. Preferential use of TRBV28, TRBJ1-2 and TRBJ2-5 was seen in persistent disease.

In germline, CDR1 is SGHNT, CDR2 YYREEE (reference sequence). The CDR3 is 12 amino acids. V was pared by 0 bases and J by 5 bases, with 6 bases between. This sample's time point: newly diagnosed GD, antithyroid drugs for less than 3 months. There was RNA extracted from PBMCs, and the TCR library was made from it. TCR beta libraries were built with iRepertoire HTBI primers and Arm-PCR of CDR3 regions. TCRdb reprocessed the multiplex PCR reads via MiXCR and lists one record per CDR3 protein. The table lists 350,000 to 450,000 distinct CDR3 sequences, approximately 16% of them singletons. Note on this clonotype: Its antigen is not identified.

The sample was also linked to a second study, of T cells in Graves' hyperthyroidism and ophthalmopathy.

The sequenced sample was peripheral blood mononuclear cells (PBMCs), obtained at new diagnosis, from a patient treated with antithyroid drugs. This sequence joins TRBV5-4 and TRBJ2-7, with D perhaps matching TRBD2 (5 bases). This clonotype was obtained from a woman in her thirties or forties with Graves disease. The CDR3 DNA reads as TGTGCCAGCAGCTTGGACGGGAACGAGCAGTACTTC. It encodes CASSLDGNEQYF.